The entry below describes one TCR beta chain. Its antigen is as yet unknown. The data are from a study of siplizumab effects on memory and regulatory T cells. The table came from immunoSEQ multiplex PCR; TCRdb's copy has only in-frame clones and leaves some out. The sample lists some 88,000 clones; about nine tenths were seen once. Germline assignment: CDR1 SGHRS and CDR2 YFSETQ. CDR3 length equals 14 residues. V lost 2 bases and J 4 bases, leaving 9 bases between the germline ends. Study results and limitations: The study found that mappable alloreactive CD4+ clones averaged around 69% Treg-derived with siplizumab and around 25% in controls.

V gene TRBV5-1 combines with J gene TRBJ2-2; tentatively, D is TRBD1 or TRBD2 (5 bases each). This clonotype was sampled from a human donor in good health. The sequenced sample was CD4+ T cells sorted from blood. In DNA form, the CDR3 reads TGCGCCAGCAGCTTCGTAGGGACCACCGGGGAGCTGTTTTTT. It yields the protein CASSFVGTTGELFF.